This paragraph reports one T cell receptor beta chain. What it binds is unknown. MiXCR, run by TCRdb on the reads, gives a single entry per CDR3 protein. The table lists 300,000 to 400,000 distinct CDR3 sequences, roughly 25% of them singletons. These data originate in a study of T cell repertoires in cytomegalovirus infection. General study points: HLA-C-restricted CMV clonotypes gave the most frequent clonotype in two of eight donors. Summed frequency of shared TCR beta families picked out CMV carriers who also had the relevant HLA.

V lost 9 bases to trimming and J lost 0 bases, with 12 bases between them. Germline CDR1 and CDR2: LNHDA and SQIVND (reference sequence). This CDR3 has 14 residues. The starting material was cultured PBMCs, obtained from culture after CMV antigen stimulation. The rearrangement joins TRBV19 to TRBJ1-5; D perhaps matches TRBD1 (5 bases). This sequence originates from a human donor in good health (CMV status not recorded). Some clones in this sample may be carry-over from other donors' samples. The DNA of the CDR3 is TGTGCCAGCAAGGCGGGGGGTAGCAATCAGCCCCAGCATTTT. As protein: CASKAGGSNQPQHF.